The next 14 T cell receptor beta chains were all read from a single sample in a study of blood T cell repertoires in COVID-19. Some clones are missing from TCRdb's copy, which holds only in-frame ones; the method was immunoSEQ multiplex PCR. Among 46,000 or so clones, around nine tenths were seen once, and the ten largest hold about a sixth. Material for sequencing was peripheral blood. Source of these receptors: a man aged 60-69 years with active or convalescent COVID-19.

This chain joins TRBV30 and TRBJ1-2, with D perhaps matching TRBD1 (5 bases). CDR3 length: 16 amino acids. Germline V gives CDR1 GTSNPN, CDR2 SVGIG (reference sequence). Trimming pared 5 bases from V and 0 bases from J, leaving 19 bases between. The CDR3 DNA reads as TGTGCCTGGGTGGCCCCGCTCGGGGGATCTAACTATGGCTACACCTTC. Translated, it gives CAWVAPLGGSNYGYTF.

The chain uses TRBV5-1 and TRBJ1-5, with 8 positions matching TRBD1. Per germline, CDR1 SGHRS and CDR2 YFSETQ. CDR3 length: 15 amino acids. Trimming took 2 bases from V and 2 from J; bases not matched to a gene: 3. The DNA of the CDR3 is TGCGCCAGCAGCTTCACGACAGGGGGCAATCAGCCCCAGCATTTT. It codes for CASSFTTGGNQPQHF.

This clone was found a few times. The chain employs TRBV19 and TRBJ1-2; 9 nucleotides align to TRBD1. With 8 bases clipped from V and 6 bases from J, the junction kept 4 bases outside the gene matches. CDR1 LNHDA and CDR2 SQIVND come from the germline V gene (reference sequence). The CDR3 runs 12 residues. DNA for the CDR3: TGTGCCAGTGTACAGGGGGCGGATGGCTACACCTTC. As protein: CASVQGADGYTF.

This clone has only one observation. This CDR3 reads CASSRQGRDQPQHF. DNA for the CDR3: TGTGCCAGCTCACGACAGGGGAGGGATCAGCCCCAGCATTTT. The chain combines TRBV18 with TRBJ1-5; the match to TRBD1 covers 8 bases. The germline V gene has CDR1 KGHSH and CDR2 LQKENI. The CDR3 consists of 14 residues. The V gene end was trimmed by 4 bases and the J gene end by 5 bases; junction bases not matched to a gene: 4.

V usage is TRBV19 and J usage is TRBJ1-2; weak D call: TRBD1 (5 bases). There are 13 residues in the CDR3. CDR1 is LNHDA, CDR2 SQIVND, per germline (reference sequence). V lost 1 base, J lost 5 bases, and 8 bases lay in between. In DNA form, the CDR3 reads TGTGCCAGTAGTATAGCCCAGGGATATGGCTACACCTTC. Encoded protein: CASSIAQGYGYTF. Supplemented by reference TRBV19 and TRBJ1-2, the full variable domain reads DGGITQSPKYLFRKEGQNVTLSCEQNLNHDAMYWYRQDPGQGLRLIYYSQIVNDFQKGDIAEGYSVSREKKESFPLTVTSAQKNPTAFYLCASSIAQGYGYTFGSGTRLTVV.

DNA of the CDR3: TGTGCCAGCAGCTTACTTTCGTCCAACTATGGCTACACCTTC. It yields the protein CASSLLSSNYGYTF. The chain uses TRBV7-2 and TRBJ1-2; D remains unclear. The CDR3 totals 14 residues. Trimming removed 2 bases from V and 2 bases from J, with 9 bases in between. From germline, CDR1 is SGHTA and CDR2 FQGNSA. Full variable domain (outside the CDR3, taken from reference TRBV7-2 and TRBJ1-2): GAGVSQSPSNKVTEKGKDVELRCDPISGHTALYWYRQSLGQGLEFLIYFQGNSAPDKSGLPSDRFSAERTGGSVSTLTIQRTQQEDSAVYLCASSLLSSNYGYTFGSGTRLTVV.

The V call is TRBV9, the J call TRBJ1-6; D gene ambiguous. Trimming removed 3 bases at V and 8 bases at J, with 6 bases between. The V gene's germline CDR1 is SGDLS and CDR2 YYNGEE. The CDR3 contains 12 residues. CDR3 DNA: TGTGCCAGCAGCGACGGGGATTCACCCCTCCACTTT. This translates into CASSDGDSPLHF.

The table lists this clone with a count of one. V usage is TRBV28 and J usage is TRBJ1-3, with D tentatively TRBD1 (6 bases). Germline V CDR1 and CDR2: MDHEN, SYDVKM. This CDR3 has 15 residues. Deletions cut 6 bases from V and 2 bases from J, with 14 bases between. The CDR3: CASRPTGSAGNTIYF. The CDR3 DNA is TGTGCCAGCAGACCTACAGGGTCTGCTGGAAACACCATATATTTT.

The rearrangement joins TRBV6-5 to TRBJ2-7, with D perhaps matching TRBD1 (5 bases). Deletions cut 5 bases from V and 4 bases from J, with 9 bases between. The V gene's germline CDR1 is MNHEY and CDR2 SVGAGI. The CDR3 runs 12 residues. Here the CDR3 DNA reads TGTGCCAGCAGTAACACAGGTTACGAGCAGTACTTC. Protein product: CASSNTGYEQYF.

This CDR3 reads CASSSLRTGFSYEQYF. DNA for the CDR3: TGTGCCAGCAGCTCTTTAAGGACAGGGTTCTCCTACGAGCAGTACTTC. The V and J genes are TRBV11-2 and TRBJ2-7; 8 positions agree with TRBD1. With V trimmed by 4 bases and J by 0 bases, 8 bases remained unmatched. Germline CDR1 reads SGHAT; CDR2 reads FQNNGV. This CDR3 is 16 amino acids long.

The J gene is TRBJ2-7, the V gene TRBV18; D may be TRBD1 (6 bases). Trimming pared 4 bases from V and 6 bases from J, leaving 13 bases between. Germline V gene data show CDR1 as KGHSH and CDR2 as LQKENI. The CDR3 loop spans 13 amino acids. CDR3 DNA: TGTGCCAGCTCACAAAAGGACAGCGCCGAGCAGTACTTC. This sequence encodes CASSQKDSAEQYF.

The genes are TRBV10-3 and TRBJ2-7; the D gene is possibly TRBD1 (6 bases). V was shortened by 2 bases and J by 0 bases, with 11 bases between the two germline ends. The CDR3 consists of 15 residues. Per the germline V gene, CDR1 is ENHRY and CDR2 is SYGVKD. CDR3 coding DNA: TGTGCCATCAGTGAGGTCCAGGGGAGCTCCTACGAGCAGTACTTC. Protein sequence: CAISEVQGSSYEQYF.

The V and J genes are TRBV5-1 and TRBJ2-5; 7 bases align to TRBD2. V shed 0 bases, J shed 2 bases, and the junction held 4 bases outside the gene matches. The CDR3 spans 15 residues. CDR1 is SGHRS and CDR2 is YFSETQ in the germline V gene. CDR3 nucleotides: TGCGCCAGCAGCTTGGGACTAGCAGTACAAGAGACCCAGTACTTC. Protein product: CASSLGLAVQETQYF.

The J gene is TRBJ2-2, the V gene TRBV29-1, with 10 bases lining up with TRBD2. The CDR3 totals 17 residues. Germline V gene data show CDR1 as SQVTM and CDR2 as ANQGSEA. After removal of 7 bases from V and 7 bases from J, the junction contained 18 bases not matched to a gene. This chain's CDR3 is CSARSASGGGLFGELFF. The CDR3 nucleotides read TGCAGCGCCCGATCGGCTAGCGGGGGAGGCCTTTTCGGGGAGCTGTTTTTT.